This T cell receptor beta chain appears in the sequencing data of a study of shared clonotypes between healthy human individuals (dated by TCRdb to 2019 to 2021). For the study in its entirety: A few men and two women, aged 18 to 49 years, made up the cohort. Each donor's leukapheresis produced roughly between roughly 0.94 and 9.5 billion PBMCs. To estimate repertoire size and how much clonotypes are shared between individuals, the study performed deep sequencing of blood TCR repertoires from a few healthy adults. To increase sequencing depth and limit assay-specific biases, different laboratories used diverse techniques to prepare libraries and sequence TCR repertoires. For each donor, three plates each were used for CD4 naive and CD4 memory, two plates were used for CD8 naive, and one plate was used for CD8 memory. Points the paper makes about the study in general: When a handful of donors were compared, the shared fraction of clonotypes was 5% to 6.5% for naive CD4, more than 3% for naive CD8, 2% to 2.5% for memory CD4, and less than 0.5% for memory CD8. Naive subsets generally had larger estimated clonotype richness than memory subsets. Sampling was limited to blood, and TCR repertoires in tissue likely differ from TCR repertoires in blood. The small number of donors limited the genetic and exposure-history diversity represented. Pairwise subsampling led to the expectation that sequencing depth would affect the degree of clonotype sharing among donors. Even with the large sequencing depth, rarefaction of the sorted-subset datasets indicated that sequencing was incomplete. Compared with non-shared clonotypes, the clonotypes found in all four sorted-subset donors had higher generation probabilities.

TCR CDR3 regions were amplified from genomic DNA by multiplex PCR using the deep immunoSEQ assay. For each cell subset, the extracted genomic DNA was distributed evenly across all wells of several immunoSEQ 96-well plates, and each plate served as one replicate. For sorted subsets, about 0.2 ug genomic DNA, equal to 30,000 or so T cell genomes, was loaded into each replicate PCR. Purified libraries were quantified with a Qubit 3.0 fluorometer, sized on a Bioanalyzer 2100, and re-quantified with the KAPA Library Quantification kit. Every immunoSEQ 96-well plate was sequenced on a separate single-read 150-cycle Illumina NextSeq 550 flow cell. The study's processing was this. The immunoSEQ output contained only junctional sequences without quality scores, so filtering could not match that applied to full-length reads. Sequences were annotated with PyIR, a Python wrapper for IgBLAST v1.9, using IMGT germline references to assign V/J genes and CDR3. Reads were filtered out if the reads had weak V/J assignments (E-value above 1e-6), no CDR3, stop codons, out-of-frame junctions, or ambiguous translated residues. V3J clonotypes were defined as sequences sharing an identical inferred V gene, J gene, and CDR3 amino acid sequence. To compute the percentage overlap between repertoires, the number of shared unique clonotypes was divided by the size of the smaller repertoire. Repertoire richness was assessed with RTK rarefaction, the Chao1 estimator, and Recon v2.1 estimates of unobserved clonotypes. Generation probabilities for all TCRbeta clonotypes obtained by the gDNA method from several donors were computed using OLGA. The clones in this table, taken by TCRdb from immuneACCESS, are in-frame only. Not every clone is retained; where verified, under half of the shortfall comes from an unresolved V gene, and the cause of the rest is unknown. V and J calls and clone size are those listed in that table; D and trimming were worked out from the DNA. The sample table holds some 900,000 clones, of which roughly 72% were seen once. The leading ten clones occupy around 1.5% of the sample.

V is pruned by 3 bases and J by 6 bases, leaving 8 bases of the junction without a gene match. The CDR3 measures 16 amino acids from cysteine to phenylalanine. The kept DNA is CDR3 alone, 48 bases in frame from the first base. CDR1 LNHDA and CDR2 SQIVND are derived from the germline V gene (reference sequence). A word on this clone: Its antigen is not yet known. Per-base qualities were not stored, and no clone one base away is much larger.

The donors were healthy, HIV-negative adults who had no recently reported acute infections or vaccinations. Every donor was a Caucasian adult residing in Nashville, Tennessee, USA. CD4+ T cells were enriched through magnetic negative selection, after which naive cells were positively selected on CD45RA and the remaining negative fraction served as the memory subset. Blood was collected by leukapheresis, and PBMCs were isolated by Ficoll-Histopaque density gradient centrifugation and then cryopreserved in liquid nitrogen vapor phase. Analytical flow cytometry was used to check the purity and quantity of each magnetically sorted T cell population. From each sorted fraction, genomic DNA was isolated and quantified by UV absorbance on a Nanodrop 2000c.

The V and J segments used are TRBV19 and TRBJ1-6; 7 bases in the middle match TRBD1. This sequence was found in a man between 18 and 29 years old in good health. Sequencing was performed on memory CD4+ T cells sorted from blood. Sample cell subset or site, as interpreted from the label and publication: CD45RA-negative fraction. Read as DNA, the sequence is TGTGCCAGTAGTATGGAGACAGGGCTAACTAATTCACCCCTCCACTTT. Its protein product is CASSMETGLTNSPLHF.